The clone carrying this T cell receptor (beta chain) came up once. Seattle patients were enrolled while actively infected and followed longitudinally. This sample is part of a study of blood T cell repertoires in COVID-19. About the research overall: Nucleic acid was either cDNA or gDNA, and it came from T cells, B-cell-depleted T cells, or PBMCs.

Profiling relied on immunoSEQ multiplex PCR, and the TCRdb table lists in-frame clones only, not all of them. This table has fewer than 300,000 clones, roughly nine tenths appearing once. CDR3 length: 16 amino acids. The germline V gene encodes CDR1 SGHAT and CDR2 FQNNGV. Trimming took 5 bases from V and 0 from J, leaving 13 bases between them. The chain recombines TRBV11-2 with TRBJ2-2, with D perhaps TRBD2 (5 bases). The source of this sequence is a woman in her twenties or thirties with COVID-19, enrolled during active disease. Sequenced input: peripheral blood. The CDR3 DNA follows: TGTGCCAGCAGCCCCGGTTTTAGCGCGAACACCGGGGAGCTGTTTTTT. Translated: CASSPGFSANTGELFF.